Listed below are T cell receptor beta chains from one sample, sequenced in a study of cytomegalovirus exposure and HLA in healthy donors. Sequenced by immunoSEQ multiplex PCR; TCRdb stores in-frame clones only, minus some. Of 100,000 to 150,000 clones in the sample, 70% to 80% were seen once. Sequences were obtained from PBMCs. These receptors all come from a man over 45 in good health and CMV-seronegative. Each CDR3 is given with its conserved first and last residue. The D gene is left open where the match is weak. Expanded clones are given a class, and other clones once, few, many or no size at all.

TRBJ1-2 | . | TRBV29-1 | . | TGCAGCGTCCCCCCGGACGCCGGAGGAGACTATGGCTACACCTTC | CSVPPDAGGDYGYTF
TRBJ1-5 | few | TRBV30 | TRBD1 | TGTGCCTGGAGGGGACAGGGGGCCCTTCAGCCCCAGCATTTT | CAWRGQGALQPQHF
TRBJ2-7 | once | TRBV5-1 | . | TGCGCCAGCAGCCCCGGGGGGGCAGGGGGGACCTACGAGCAGTACTTC | CASSPGGAGGTYEQYF
TRBJ2-3 | . | TRBV6-1 | . | TGTGCCAGCAGCCAAACAGGAACCACAGATACGCAGTATTTT | CASSQTGTTDTQYF
TRBJ1-1 | once | TRBV2 | . | TGTGCCAGCAGTACGGGTGGGACTGAAGCTTTCTTT | CASSTGGTEAFF
TRBJ1-3 | . | TRBV6-5 | . | TGTGCCAGCAGTTACGCAGGGGTCCTCTCTGGAAACACCATATATTTT | CASSYAGVLSGNTIYF
TRBJ2-1 | once | TRBV10-2 | TRBD2 | TGCGCCAGCAGTAACCCTACTAGCGGGGGTCTAATTGAGCAGTTCTTC | CASSNPTSGGLIEQFF
TRBJ2-3 | . | TRBV4-2 | . | TGTGCCAGCAGCCAAGGGCTAGAGATCTCTCTCGATACGCAGTATTTT | CASSQGLEISLDTQYF
TRBJ2-5 | . | TRBV7-2 | . | TGTGCCAGCAGCTTATGGACAGTGCGAACGGAGACCCAGTACTTC | CASSLWTVRTETQYF
TRBJ1-5 | . | TRBV5-4 | . | TGTGCCAGCAGCTGTCGGTTCCGGGACACAAATAGCAATCAGCCCCAGCATTTT | CASSCRFRDTNSNQPQHF
TRBJ1-1 | once | TRBV13 | . | TGTGCCAGCAGCTTAGTTCAGGGGCCGGGGAACACTGAAGCTTTCTTT | CASSLVQGPGNTEAFF
TRBJ1-5 | . | TRBV15 | TRBD1 | TGTGCCACCAGCAGGGGACAGGGTGATTATCAGCCCCAGCATTTT | CATSRGQGDYQPQHF
TRBJ1-2 | . | TRBV6-1 | TRBD1 | TGTGCCAGCAGAGTACAGGGGGAGGGCTATGGCTACACCTTC | CASRVQGEGYGYTF
TRBJ2-5 | . | TRBV6-1 | TRBD2 | TGTGCCAGCAGTGCTGGGGGGGGATCGGAGACCCAGTACTTC | CASSAGGGSETQYF
TRBJ2-5 | . | TRBV5-4 | . | TGTGCCAGCAGCCGACCGGGGGTCCAAGAGACCCAGTACTTC | CASSRPGVQETQYF
TRBJ2-3 | . | TRBV6-5 | . | TGTGCCAGCAGTTATGAGGGAATGAGGGATACGCAGTATTTT | CASSYEGMRDTQYF
TRBJ2-2 | few | TRBV5-1 | . | TGCGCCAGCAGTGCGGATAACACCGGGGAGCTGTTTTTT | CASSADNTGELFF
TRBJ2-1 | . | TRBV19 | TRBD1 | TGTGCCAGTAGTTCCCACCGGGACAGGGGGATGAATGAGCAGTTCTTC | CASSSHRDRGMNEQFF
TRBJ1-6 | . | TRBV6-1 | TRBD1 | TGTGCCAGCAGTGAAGCTCTAGGACAGGGGGCTCTGGATTCACCCCTCCACTTT | CASSEALGQGALDSPLHF
TRBJ1-6 | . | TRBV5-1 | TRBD1 | TGCGCCAGCAGCCCAGGACAGGGCGGCTCGGATTCACCCCTCCACTTT | CASSPGQGGSDSPLHF
TRBJ2-1 | . | TRBV6-1 | TRBD1 | TGTGCCAGCAAATCCGGGACAGCCTACAATGAGCAGTTCTTC | CASKSGTAYNEQFF
TRBJ2-7 | few | TRBV5-4 | TRBD2 | TGTGCCAGCAGCTTTGATCCTAGCGGGGGCAGGAACGAGCAGTACTTC | CASSFDPSGGRNEQYF
TRBJ2-5 | . | TRBV19 | . | TGTGCCAGACAGGGGGGGGAGACCCAGTACTTC | CARQGGETQYF
TRBJ2-7 | once | TRBV11-3 | TRBD1 | TGTGCCAGCAGCTCTCGGACAGGCGAGCAGTACTTC | CASSSRTGEQYF
TRBJ1-3 | . | TRBV7-9 | . | TGTGCCAGCAGCTTTCTCGGGGACACCATATATTTT | CASSFLGDTIYF
TRBJ1-2 | few | TRBV19 | . | TGTGCCAGTAAAATAGGACAGAGCTATGGCTACACCTTC | CASKIGQSYGYTF
TRBJ2-3 | . | TRBV5-6 | TRBD2 | TGTGCCAGCAGCTTTGAGGGTAGCGGGGGCGGTGGGGATACGCAGTATTTT | CASSFEGSGGGGDTQYF
TRBJ2-7 | . | TRBV7-9 | TRBD1 | TGTGCCAGCAGCTTAGTAGGGGGCCTTCTAGACGAGCAGTACTTC | CASSLVGGLLDEQYF
TRBJ2-1 | . | TRBV11-3 | TRBD2 | TGTGCCAGCAGCTTAGTGGCGGGGGGCTACAATGAGCAGTTCTTC | CASSLVAGGYNEQFF